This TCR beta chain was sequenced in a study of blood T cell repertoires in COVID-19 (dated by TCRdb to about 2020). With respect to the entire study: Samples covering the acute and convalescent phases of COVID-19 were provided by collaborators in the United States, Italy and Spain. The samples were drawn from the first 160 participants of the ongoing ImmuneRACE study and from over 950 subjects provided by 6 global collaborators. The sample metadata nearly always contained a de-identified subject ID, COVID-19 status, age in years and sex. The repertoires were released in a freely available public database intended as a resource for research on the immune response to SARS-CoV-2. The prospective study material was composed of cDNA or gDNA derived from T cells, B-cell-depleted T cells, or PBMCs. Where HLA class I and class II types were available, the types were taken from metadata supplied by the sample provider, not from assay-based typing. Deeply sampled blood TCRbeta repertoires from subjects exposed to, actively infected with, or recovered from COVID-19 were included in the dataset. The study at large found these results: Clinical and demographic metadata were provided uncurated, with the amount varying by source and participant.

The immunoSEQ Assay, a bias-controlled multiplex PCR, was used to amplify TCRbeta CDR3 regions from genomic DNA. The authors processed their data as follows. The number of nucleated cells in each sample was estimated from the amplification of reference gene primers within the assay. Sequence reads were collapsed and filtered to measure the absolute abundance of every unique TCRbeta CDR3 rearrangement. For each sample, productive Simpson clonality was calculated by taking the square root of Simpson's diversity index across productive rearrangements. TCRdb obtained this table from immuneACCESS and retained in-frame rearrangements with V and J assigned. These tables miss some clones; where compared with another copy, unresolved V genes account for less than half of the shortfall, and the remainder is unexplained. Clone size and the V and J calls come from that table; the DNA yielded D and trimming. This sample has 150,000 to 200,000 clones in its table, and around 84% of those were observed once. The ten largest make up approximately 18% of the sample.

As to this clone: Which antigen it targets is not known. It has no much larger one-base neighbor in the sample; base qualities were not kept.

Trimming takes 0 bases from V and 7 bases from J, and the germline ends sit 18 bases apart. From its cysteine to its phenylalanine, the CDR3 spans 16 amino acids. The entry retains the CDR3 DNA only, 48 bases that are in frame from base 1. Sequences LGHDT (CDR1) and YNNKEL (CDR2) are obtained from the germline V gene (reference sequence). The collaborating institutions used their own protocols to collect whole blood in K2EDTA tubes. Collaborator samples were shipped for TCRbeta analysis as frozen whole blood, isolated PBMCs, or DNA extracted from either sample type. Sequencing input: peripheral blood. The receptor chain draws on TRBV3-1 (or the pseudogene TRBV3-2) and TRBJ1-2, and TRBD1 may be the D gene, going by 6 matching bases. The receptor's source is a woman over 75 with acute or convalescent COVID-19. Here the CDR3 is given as CASSQDGGLGGRGYTF. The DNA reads TGTGCCAGCAGCCAAGATGGCGGCTTAGGGGGACGTGGCTACACCTTC.